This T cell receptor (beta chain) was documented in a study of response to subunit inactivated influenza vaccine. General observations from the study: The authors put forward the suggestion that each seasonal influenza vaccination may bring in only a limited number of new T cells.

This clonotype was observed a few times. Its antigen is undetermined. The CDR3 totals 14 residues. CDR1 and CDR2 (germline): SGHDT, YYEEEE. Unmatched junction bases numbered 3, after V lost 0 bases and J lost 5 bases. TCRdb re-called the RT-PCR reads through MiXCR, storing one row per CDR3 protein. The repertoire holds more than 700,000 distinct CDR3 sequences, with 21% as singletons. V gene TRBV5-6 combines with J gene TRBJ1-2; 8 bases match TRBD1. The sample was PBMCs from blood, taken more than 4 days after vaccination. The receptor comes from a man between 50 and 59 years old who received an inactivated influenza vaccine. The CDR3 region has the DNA TGTGCCAGCAGCTTGGCGGACAGGGCGTATGGCTACACCTTC. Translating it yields CASSLADRAYGYTF.